Each of the 27 T cell receptor beta chains below was sequenced from the same sample in a study of T-cell memory formation after mild COVID-19. TCRdb re-called the 5' RACE reads with MiXCR, one entry per CDR3 protein. This table holds 500,000 to 550,000 distinct CDR3 sequences, roughly 20% found once. Sequencing was performed on PBMCs or a T cell subset sorted from them (not recorded which). The receptor source for this set is an adult woman who had mild COVID-19 (a few samples of this study predate the infection). Cell type and time point are not known.

The V and J genes are TRBV29-1 and TRBJ1-2; D remains unclear. This CDR3 has 12 amino acids. The germline CDR1 and CDR2 sequences are SQVTM and ANQGSEA. Trimming pared 4 bases from V and 8 bases from J, leaving 14 bases between. The chain's CDR3 is CSVGVSLGGYTF. The CDR3 DNA reads TGCAGCGTTGGAGTTTCACTGGGAGGCTACACCTTC.

The J gene is TRBJ2-1, the V gene TRBV3-1; 10 bases fit TRBD2. Trimming removed 1 base from V and 11 bases from J; junction bases left unmatched: 11. CDR3 size: 16 residues. CDR1 is LGHDT, CDR2 YNNKEL, per germline (reference sequence). Here the CDR3 DNA reads TGTGCCAGCAGCCAAGCTCCCAACCTAGCGGGAGATAAGCAGTTCTTC. Encoded protein: CASSQAPNLAGDKQFF.

This clonotype has only a few counts. The V and J genes are TRBV2 and TRBJ1-1; no clear D gene. Germline CDR1 SNHLY, CDR2 FYNNEI. The CDR3 has 13 residues. Trimming left V 8 bases short and J 1 base short, with 11 bases between. In nucleotides, the CDR3 is TGTGCCAGCCGGACCGGGTCGAACACTGAAGCTTTCTTT. Its translation: CASRTGSNTEAFF.

This clonotype was observed a handful of times. The chain uses TRBV24-1 and TRBJ2-7, with D possibly being TRBD2 (6 bases). The CDR3 has 14 amino acids. V was shortened by 0 bases and J by 3 bases, with 8 bases between the two germline ends. The germline CDR1 and CDR2 sequences are KGHDR and SFDVKD. Written as DNA, the CDR3 is TGTGCCACCAGTGATTTGCGGGGACTCTACGAGCAGTACTTC. Amino acid sequence: CATSDLRGLYEQYF.

The gene calls are TRBV7-3 and TRBJ2-7; a possible D gene is TRBD2 (7 bases). Per germline, CDR1 SGHTA and CDR2 FQGTGA. CDR3 length: 14 residues. The germline V and J ends were trimmed by 3 bases and 5 bases, with 14 bases remaining between them. The CDR3, as DNA: TGTGCCAGCAGCTTTGGGGGGGGCCTCGACGAGCAGTACTTC. Its protein product is CASSFGGGLDEQYF.

The chain combines TRBV29-1 with TRBJ1-1; TRBD1 might be the D (6 bases). This CDR3 contains 16 residues. V was shortened by 6 bases and J by 0 bases, with 20 bases between the two germline ends. The germline CDR1 and CDR2 sequences are SQVTM and ANQGSEA. The CDR3 reads CSVSWGRGPLNTEAFF. As DNA, the CDR3 is TGCAGCGTCAGTTGGGGCAGGGGACCACTGAACACTGAAGCTTTCTTT.

The rearrangement links TRBV3-1 to TRBJ2-1; 9 bases fit TRBD2. Germline CDR1 is LGHDT and CDR2 is YNNKEL (reference sequence). The CDR3 is made up of 22 amino acids. Trimming at V came to 4 bases and at J to 0 bases, leaving 22 bases not matched to a gene. The CDR3 sequence is CASSRHWLSGGTVQSSYNEQFF. The CDR3 region has the DNA TGTGCCAGCAGCCGACATTGGCTTAGCGGGGGTACAGTCCAAAGCTCCTACAATGAGCAGTTCTTC.

The chain has TRBV7-9 and TRBJ1-1, with D unresolved. The germline V gene has CDR1 SEHNR and CDR2 FQNEAQ (reference sequence). Trimming stripped 5 bases from V and 1 base from J, with 5 bases between. The CDR3 loop spans 12 amino acids. CDR3 sequence reads: CASSMGNTEAFF. In DNA, the CDR3 is TGTGCCAGCAGCATGGGGAACACTGAAGCTTTCTTT. The whole variable domain, remainder taken from reference TRBV7-9 and TRBJ1-1, is DTGVSQNPRHKITKRGQNVTFRCDPISEHNRLYWYRQTLGQGPEFLTYFQNEAQLEKSRLLSDRFSAERPKGSFSTLEIQRTEQGDSAMYLCASSMGNTEAFFGQGTRLTVV.

This chain links TRBV2 with TRBJ1-4, with 10 bases fitting TRBD1. V lost 7 bases, J lost 5 bases, and 4 bases stayed unmatched. Looked up from germline, CDR1 is SNHLY and CDR2 is FYNNEI. This CDR3 has 14 residues. CDR3 loop: CASTTTGGNEKLFF. Written as DNA, the CDR3 is TGTGCCAGCACTACGACAGGGGGCAATGAAAAACTGTTTTTT.

This clonotype was seen ten or more times. The chain recombines TRBV29-1 with TRBJ2-5; D might be TRBD1 (6 bases). Germline assignment: CDR1 SQVTM and CDR2 ANQGSEA. V lost 6 bases and J 5 bases, leaving 13 bases between the germline ends. This CDR3 is 12 amino acids long. CDR3: CSVKGVGETQYF. The CDR3 DNA reads TGCAGCGTCAAGGGGGTGGGGGAGACCCAGTACTTC.

At least ten counts were recorded for this clonotype. The J gene is TRBJ2-1, the V gene TRBV3-1; D perhaps matches TRBD2 (6 bases). V lost 0 bases and J lost 4, with 19 bases in between. This CDR3 is 18 amino acids long. The V gene's germline CDR1 is LGHDT and CDR2 YNNKEL (reference sequence). The CDR3 DNA reads as TGTGCCAGCAGCCAAGAAAGGTTATCGGGGGAGAGGTACAATGAGCAGTTCTTC. It yields the protein CASSQERLSGERYNEQFF.

To note about this clonotype: This may be a read error: a much more frequent sequence differs by one nucleotide. The chain links TRBV12-3 or TRBV12-4 to TRBJ2-3; D is uncertain. The CDR3 spans 11 residues. V was clipped by 8 bases and J by 1 base, with 4 bases between them. CDR3 in DNA: TGTGCCAGCGGCCGCACAGATACGCAGTATTTT. Translating it yields CASGRTDTQYF.

The chain carries TRBV29-1 and TRBJ2-1; TRBD1 might be the D (6 bases). Germline values: CDR1 SQVTM, CDR2 ANQGSEA. V was shortened by 7 bases and J by 5 bases, with 15 bases between the two germline ends. This CDR3 comprises 13 residues. CDR3 sequence: CSALPGVNNEQFF. In nucleotides, the CDR3 is TGCAGCGCCCTACCAGGGGTTAACAATGAGCAGTTCTTC.

This clonotype was seen many times. The chain joins TRBV5-1 to TRBJ1-5; D remains unclear. The CDR3 spans 13 residues. Between the trimmed V and J ends, which lost 1 base and 5 bases, there was a span of 7 bases. The germline gives CDR1 SGHRS, CDR2 YFSETQ. The DNA for the CDR3 is TGCGCCAGCAGCTTGATGATGGATCAGCCCCAGCATTTT. Translating it yields CASSLMMDQPQHF.

This clonotype was seen only a few times. V is TRBV7-8 and J is TRBJ1-1; D is unresolved. Trimming pared 1 base from V and 11 bases from J, leaving 17 bases between. Germline CDR1 is SGHVS and CDR2 is FQNEAQ. The CDR3 extends over 14 amino acids. The CDR3 DNA sequence: TGTGCCAGCAGCTTAGATTACGGACCTTCCTCTGCTTTCTTT. Translated, it gives CASSLDYGPSSAFF. The full variable domain, completed using reference TRBV7-8 and TRBJ1-1, is GAGVSQSPRYKVAKRGQDVALRCDPISGHVSLFWYQQALGQGPEFLTYFQNEAQLDKSGLPSDRFFAERPEGSVSTLKIQRTQQEDSAVYLCASSLDYGPSSAFFGQGTRLTVV.

The rearrangement joins TRBV5-1 to TRBJ2-1; D might be TRBD1 (6 bases). Germline CDR1 is SGHRS and CDR2 is YFSETQ. This CDR3 has 18 amino acids. Trimming cost V 3 bases and J 2 bases, with 21 bases left between them. CDR3 nucleotide sequence: TGCGCCAGCAGCTCGCACTCGGACAGACTGAGCCCCTACAATGAGCAGTTCTTC. Its protein product is CASSSHSDRLSPYNEQFF.

The CDR3 region has the DNA TGTGCCAGCAGTCCCGGGACTAGCGGGAGCATCCGATACAATGAGCAGTTCTTC. Translating it yields CASSPGTSGSIRYNEQFF. The chain employs TRBV12-3 or TRBV12-4 and TRBJ2-1, with TRBD2 matching over 14 bases. V was clipped by 5 bases and J by 4 bases; unmatched bases: 10. The CDR3 totals 18 residues.

In this sample, this clonotype turned up a few times. The CDR3 here is CASSDPGNTEAFF. CDR3 sequence (DNA): TGTGCCAGCAGTGATCCGGGGAACACTGAAGCTTTCTTT. J is TRBJ1-1 and V is TRBV2; D remains ambiguous. Per the germline V gene, CDR1 is SNHLY and CDR2 is FYNNEI. This CDR3 region has 13 residues. With 3 bases removed from V and 1 base from J, the gap between germline ends came to 6 bases.

This chain joins TRBV5-1 and TRBJ2-1, with 12 positions matching TRBD2. The CDR3 extends over 16 amino acids. Germline V gene lookup returns CDR1 SGHRS and CDR2 YFSETQ. The ends lost 0 bases at V and 8 bases at J; junction bases unmatched: 6. The CDR3: CASSLVPTSGGDEQFF. The CDR3 nucleotides read TGCGCCAGCAGCTTGGTTCCGACTAGCGGGGGTGATGAGCAGTTCTTC.

This clonotype was detected only a few times. This chain joins TRBV7-3 and TRBJ2-7; 7 bases agree with TRBD2. The CDR3 runs 14 residues. Germline lookup yields CDR1 SGHTA and CDR2 FQGTGA. The junction had 7 bases not matched to a gene; V was cut back by 3 bases and J by 5 bases. The CDR3 sequence: CASSFGGDLDEQYF. CDR3 coding DNA: TGTGCCAGCAGCTTTGGGGGGGACCTCGACGAGCAGTACTTC.

A few counts support this clonotype. J is TRBJ2-7 and V is TRBV5-5; the D gene could be TRBD1 or TRBD2 (7 bases each). V was trimmed by 3 bases and J by 12 bases, leaving 16 bases between them. Germline loops: CDR1 SGHKS, CDR2 YYEKEE (reference sequence). The CDR3 length is 12 residues. DNA of the CDR3: TGTGCCAGCAGCTCGGCAGGGGGGGGAATGTACTTC. This codes for CASSSAGGGMYF. Variable domain in full (rest from reference TRBV5-5 and TRBJ2-7): DAGVTQSPTHLIKTRGQQVTLRCSPISGHKSVSWYQQVLGQGPQFIFQYYEKEERGRGNFPDRFSARQFPNYSSELNVNALLLGDSALYLCASSSAGGGMYFGPGTRLTVT.

V and J are TRBV2 and TRBJ2-3; a weak D match, TRBD1 (6 bases). This CDR3 spans 10 amino acids. Germline loops: CDR1 SNHLY, CDR2 FYNNEI. Trimming took 5 bases from V and 14 from J, leaving 11 bases between them. The CDR3, as DNA: TGTGCCAGCAGTTCTGGGGGCCCGTATTTT. Translated, it gives CASSSGGPYF.

This clonotype has only a few counts. At one of its ends the junction is not consistent with the germline gene, which may arise from a read error. The J gene is TRBJ2-3, the V gene TRBV5-4; D is possibly TRBD1 (6 bases). This CDR3 is 15 amino acids long. CDR1 is SGHNT, CDR2 YYREEE, per germline (reference sequence). CDR3 bases: TGTGCCAGCAGATTGGGGGCCACTAGCACAGATACGCAGTATTTT. As protein: CASRLGATSTDTQYF.

The gene calls are TRBV7-9 and TRBJ2-5, with D perhaps matching TRBD1 (6 bases). This CDR3 is 16 amino acids long. Germline CDR1 SEHNR, CDR2 FQNEAQ (reference sequence). V was cut by 2 bases and J by 6 bases, with 19 bases left in between. The CDR3 loop is CASSLPSIQGWKTQYF. CDR3 nucleotides: TGTGCCAGCAGCTTACCATCTATACAGGGTTGGAAGACCCAGTACTTC.

The sample holds a few counts of this clonotype. The gene calls are TRBV21-1 and TRBJ2-1; the listed D gene, TRBD1, was not tested against the DNA. TRBV21-1 is classified as a pseudogene. The length of the CDR3 is 21 residues. CDR3 amino acids: CASSPPIDWDRGFFTYNEQFF. CDR3 bases: TGTGCCAGCAGCCCGCCCATCGATTGGGACAGGGGGTTCTTCACCTACAATGAGCAGTTCTTC.

The rearrangement joins TRBV7-2 to TRBJ2-1; 7 bases map to TRBD2. V was clipped by 1 base and J by 0 bases; unmatched bases: 6. Per germline, CDR1 SGHTA and CDR2 FQGNSA. The CDR3 has 17 residues. The CDR3 DNA reads as TGTGCCAGCAGCTTAGTTGGCGGGAGAAGCTCCTACAATGAGCAGTTCTTC. As protein: CASSLVGGRSSYNEQFF.

This clonotype showed up just a few times. The chain employs TRBV6-1 and TRBJ2-5; 11 positions agree with TRBD2. After removal of 6 bases from V and 6 bases from J, the junction contained 3 bases not matched to a gene. This CDR3 contains 13 residues. CDR1 is MNHNS, CDR2 SASEGT, per germline. The CDR3 nucleotides read TGTGCCAGCAGAACTAGCGGGGGAAAGACCCAGTACTTC. Amino acid sequence: CASRTSGGKTQYF.